Following are 20 T cell receptor beta chains from one sample sequenced in a study of OX40 agonist ivuxolimab in advanced cancers. Using immunoSEQ multiplex PCR, the repertoire was profiled, and TCRdb retains in-frame clones only, with some absent. The sample consists of tens of thousands of clones, approximately 90% of them appearing once. The specimen comprised CD4+ or CD8+ T cells sorted from blood, sampled in a trial of the OX40 agonist ivuxolimab. The receptors shown here come from an adult with an advanced solid tumor such as melanoma, head and neck, liver or kidney cancer.

The rearrangement joins TRBV7-6 to TRBJ2-3; TRBD1 matches 7 bases. The germline V gene has CDR1 SGHVS and CDR2 FNYEAQ. V was pared by 5 bases and J by 4 bases, with 9 bases of the junction left unmatched. CDR3 length: 15 amino acids. This CDR3 reads CASSPRQGLPDTQYF. DNA of the CDR3: TGTGCCAGCAGCCCCCGACAGGGCCTCCCAGATACGCAGTATTTT.

The J gene is TRBJ2-1, the V gene TRBV4-1; 8 bases map to TRBD2. V lost 0 bases to trimming and J lost 8 bases; unmatched junction nucleotides: 9. This CDR3 is 16 amino acids long. The germline CDR1 and CDR2 sequences are MGHRA and YSYEKL. In DNA form, the CDR3 reads TGCGCCAGCAGCCAAGAAGTAGCGGGAAGATATGATGAGCAGTTCTTC. It encodes CASSQEVAGRYDEQFF.

J is TRBJ2-1 and V is TRBV10-3; perhaps TRBD1 as D (6 bases). V was trimmed by 8 bases and J by 1 base, leaving 9 bases between them. Germline CDR1 is ENHRY and CDR2 is SYGVKD. The CDR3 covers 13 residues. CDR3: CAIQGQSYNEQFF. CDR3 nucleotide sequence: TGTGCCATCCAGGGGCAGTCCTACAATGAGCAGTTCTTC.

In this sample, this clone turned up once. The chain uses TRBV28 and TRBJ2-2; the D gene is possibly TRBD1 (5 bases). This CDR3 is 16 amino acids long. Germline lookup yields CDR1 MDHEN and CDR2 SYDVKM. The V and J ends lost 4 bases and 0 bases respectively, with 12 bases between them. CDR3 in amino acids: CASSSSWTTNTGELFF. In DNA, the CDR3 is TGTGCCAGCAGTTCTAGTTGGACAACGAACACCGGGGAGCTGTTTTTT. The full variable domain, in which reference TRBV28 and TRBJ2-2 provide the parts outside the CDR3, is DVKVTQSSRYLVKRTGEKVFLECVQDMDHENMFWYRQDPGLGLRLIYFSYDVKMKEKGDIPEGYSVSREKKERFSLILESASTNQTSMYLCASSSSWTTNTGELFFGEGSRLTVL.

The CDR3 sequence: CASTIRVENTEAFF. The CDR3 nucleotides read TGTGCCAGCACTATCAGGGTGGAGAACACTGAAGCTTTCTTT. This rearrangement joins TRBV6-5 to TRBJ1-1; D possibly corresponds to TRBD1 (5 bases). V lost 7 bases to trimming and J lost 1 base, with 13 bases between them. The CDR3 is 14 residues long. Germline CDR1 and CDR2: MNHEY and SVGAGI.

The V gene is TRBV15, the J gene TRBJ1-3; no reliable D call. The CDR3 consists of 15 residues. The V and J ends lost 1 base and 1 base respectively, with 8 bases between them. Germline values: CDR1 LNHNV, CDR2 YYDKDF (reference sequence). CDR3 bases: TGTGCCACCAGCAGAGCCCTGGAATCTGGAAACACCATATATTTT. Its protein product is CATSRALESGNTIYF.

This rearrangement joins TRBV19 to TRBJ2-5; D possibly corresponds to TRBD1 (6 bases). V was pared by 5 bases and J by 1 base, with 11 bases between. CDR1 and CDR2 (germline): LNHDA, SQIVND (reference sequence). CDR3 length: 14 amino acids. The CDR3: CASSRRDIQETQYF. CDR3 in DNA: TGTGCCAGTAGTCGCCGGGACATCCAAGAGACCCAGTACTTC.

In DNA form, the CDR3 reads TGTGCCAGCTCGCCTAGTGGGACGAATACGCAGTATTTT. This sequence encodes CASSPSGTNTQYF. V gene TRBV18 combines with J gene TRBJ2-3; D assignment may be TRBD1 or TRBD2 (5 bases each). V lost 6 bases to trimming and J lost 7 bases, with 14 bases between them. Germline CDR1 KGHSH, CDR2 LQKENI. This CDR3 contains 13 residues.

This rearrangement joins TRBV28 to TRBJ2-2; possibly TRBD2 for D (5 bases). CDR1 is MDHEN and CDR2 is SYDVKM in the germline V gene. V dropped 7 bases and J dropped 1 base, with 10 bases sitting between them. The CDR3 is made up of 14 amino acids. In nucleotides, the CDR3 is TGTGCCAGCAATTCAGCGGTGAACACCGGGGAGCTGTTTTTT. The encoded protein is CASNSAVNTGELFF.

This chain links TRBV4-2 with TRBJ2-5, with D hard to call. The J call may not be correct, given that the DNA end is closer to TRBJ2-7. Germline values: CDR1 LGHNA, CDR2 YNFKEQ. The length of the CDR3 is 14 residues. CDR3 nucleotide sequence: TGTGCCAGCAGCTCTGGCCAAAGCCCCTACGAGCAGTACTTC. Encoded protein: CASSSGQSPYEQYF.

V is TRBV7-9 and J is TRBJ2-7; possible D gene TRBD1, 6 bases. Trimming shortened V by 5 bases and J by 3 bases, and 14 bases separated the two germline ends. Germline V gene lookup returns CDR1 SEHNR and CDR2 FQNEAQ (reference sequence). The CDR3 is made up of 14 amino acids. The chain's CDR3 is CASSLSDRNYEQYF. In DNA form, the CDR3 reads TGTGCCAGCAGCCTCTCGGACAGAAACTACGAGCAGTACTTC. Full variable domain (missing parts from reference TRBV7-9 and TRBJ2-7): DTGVSQNPRHKITKRGQNVTFRCDPISEHNRLYWYRQTLGQGPEFLTYFQNEAQLEKSRLLSDRFSAERPKGSFSTLEIQRTEQGDSAMYLCASSLSDRNYEQYFGPGTRLTVT.

The rearrangement links TRBV23-1 to TRBJ2-7; perhaps TRBD1 as D (6 bases). TRBV23-1 is identified as an open reading frame with a role that is uncertain. The CDR3 has 15 residues. V lost 0 bases and J lost 3, with 12 bases in between. The chain's CDR3 is CASSQSIQGNYEQYF. The CDR3 bases are TGCGCCAGCAGTCAATCGATTCAGGGGAACTACGAGCAGTACTTC.

The count of this clone is one. The V and J genes are TRBV28 and TRBJ2-3; D not certain. Trimming left V 2 bases short and J 4 bases short, with 10 bases between. There are 14 residues in the CDR3. In germline, CDR1 is MDHEN, CDR2 SYDVKM. The CDR3 nucleotides read TGTGCCAGCAGTTTAGTCCATACTTCAGATACGCAGTATTTT. Translation: CASSLVHTSDTQYF.

The chain links TRBV28 to TRBJ2-1, with D possibly TRBD2 on 5 matching bases. CDR3 size: 14 residues. Germline loops: CDR1 MDHEN, CDR2 SYDVKM. Between the trimmed V and J ends, which lost 3 bases and 7 bases, there was a span of 13 bases. The CDR3 loop is CASSFHRTGNEQFF. The DNA of the CDR3 is TGTGCCAGCAGTTTCCACCGGACTGGAAATGAGCAGTTCTTC. Full variable domain (missing parts from reference TRBV28 and TRBJ2-1): DVKVTQSSRYLVKRTGEKVFLECVQDMDHENMFWYRQDPGLGLRLIYFSYDVKMKEKGDIPEGYSVSREKKERFSLILESASTNQTSMYLCASSFHRTGNEQFFGPGTRLTVL.

The chain joins TRBV6-5 to TRBJ2-2; D gene uncertain. From germline, CDR1 is MNHEY and CDR2 SVGAGI. The ends were cut back, 7 bases at V and 0 bases at J, with 6 bases in the middle. The CDR3 loop spans 13 amino acids. The CDR3 region has the DNA TGTGCCAGCATTGGCCCGAACACCGGGGAGCTGTTTTTT. Translated: CASIGPNTGELFF.

The chain joins TRBV10-3 to TRBJ2-7, with 9 bases aligning to TRBD2. The CDR3 totals 15 residues. Trimming took 7 bases from V and 3 from J; bases not matched to a gene: 10. CDR1 and CDR2 from the germline V gene are ENHRY and SYGVKD. For the CDR3, the DNA is TGTGCCATCAATGGGGATAGCGGGGGCTACTACGAGCAGTACTTC. Protein: CAINGDSGGYYEQYF.

This chain connects TRBV29-1 to TRBJ2-7; 7 bases agree with TRBD2. Trimming cost V 5 bases and J 1 base; bases outside gene matches: 2. The CDR3 loop spans 12 amino acids. Germline-derived CDR1 and CDR2 are SQVTM and ANQGSEA. CDR3 protein: CSVQRDSYEQYF. The CDR3 DNA follows: TGCAGCGTTCAGCGGGATTCCTACGAGCAGTACTTC.

This chain joins TRBV7-8 and TRBJ2-3; 7 bases map to TRBD2. CDR1 is SGHVS and CDR2 is FQNEAQ in the germline V gene. V gave up 5 bases and J gave up 7 bases; unmatched junction bases: 3. This CDR3 region has 12 residues. CDR3 protein: CASSGAGHTQYF. In DNA form, the CDR3 reads TGTGCCAGCAGCGGAGCGGGGCATACGCAGTATTTT.

The chain combines TRBV29-1 with TRBJ1-5; D might be TRBD1 (6 bases). CDR1 is SQVTM, CDR2 ANQGSEA, per germline. The V end was cut by 5 bases, the J end by 3 bases, with 11 bases between. The length of the CDR3 is 13 residues. In DNA form, the CDR3 reads TGCAGCGTTAGGGGGGGCAACAATCAGCCCCAGCATTTT. Encoded protein: CSVRGGNNQPQHF. The variable domain in full, with the rest retrieved from reference TRBV29-1 and TRBJ1-5, is SAVISQKPSRDICQRGTSLTIQCQVDSQVTMMFWYRQQPGQSLTLIATANQGSEATYESGFVIDKFPISRPNLTFSTLTVSNMSPEDSSIYLCSVRGGNNQPQHFGDGTRLSIL.

The chain carries TRBV4-3 and TRBJ1-5; 12 bases map to TRBD1. V gave up 4 bases and J gave up 6 bases; unmatched junction bases: 7. CDR1 is LGHNA, CDR2 YSLEER, per germline. The CDR3 has 16 residues. The DNA for the CDR3 is TGCGCCAGCAGCCCGGGACAGGGGGCACCGGGTCAGCCCCAGCATTTT. Its protein is CASSPGQGAPGQPQHF.